The T cell receptor beta chain under discussion was sequenced for a study of blood T cell repertoires in COVID-19. Study overall: The origin of the acute and convalescent COVID-19 samples was the United States, Italy and Spain. Sources were T cells, B-cell-depleted T cells, or PBMCs; the material itself was cDNA or gDNA.

In the study's own analysis: By means of reference gene primer amplification, nucleated cell counts were estimated. The data were produced by immunoSEQ multiplex PCR, yet TCRdb's version contains in-frame clones alone and is incomplete. V and J calls and clone size are those listed in that table; D and trimming were worked out from the DNA. Among about 360,000 clones listed, about four fifths were seen once. CDR1 and CDR2 from the germline V gene are LNHDA and SQIVND (reference sequence). The V end was cut by 2 bases, the J end by 8 bases, with 10 bases between. The CDR3 has 13 amino acids. The source is a human donor with acute or convalescent COVID-19. The donor label of this sample is uncertain. The source material was peripheral blood. The rearrangement joins TRBV19 to TRBJ1-5; D uncertain. CDR3 protein: CASSILELKPQHF. The CDR3 DNA reads as TGTGCCAGTAGTATACTGGAGTTGAAGCCCCAGCATTTT.